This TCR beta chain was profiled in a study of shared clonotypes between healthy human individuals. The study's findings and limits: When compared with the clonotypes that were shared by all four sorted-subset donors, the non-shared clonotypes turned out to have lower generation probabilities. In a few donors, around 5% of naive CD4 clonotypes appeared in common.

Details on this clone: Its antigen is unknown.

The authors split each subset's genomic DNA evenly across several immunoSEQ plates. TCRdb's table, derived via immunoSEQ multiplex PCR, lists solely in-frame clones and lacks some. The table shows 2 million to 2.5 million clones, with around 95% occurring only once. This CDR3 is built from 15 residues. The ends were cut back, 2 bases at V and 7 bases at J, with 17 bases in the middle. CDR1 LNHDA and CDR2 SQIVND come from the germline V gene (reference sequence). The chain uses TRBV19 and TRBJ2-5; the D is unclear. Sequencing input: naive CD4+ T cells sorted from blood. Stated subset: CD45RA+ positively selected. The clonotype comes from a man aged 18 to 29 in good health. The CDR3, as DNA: TGTGCCAGTAGTATACAAGTCGGGCAGTCGAGGACCCAGTACTTC. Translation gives CASSIQVGQSRTQYF.